Detailed here is one T cell receptor beta chain. Uncontrolled infection, other autoimmune disease, pregnancy and lactation each barred patients from inclusion. PBMCs were obtained from approximately 9.2 ml fresh peripheral blood. The CDR3 regions of TCR beta were amplified from RNA transcripts. Primed by the HTBI set, a first-round RT-PCR was run on the TCR CDR3. From the multiplex PCR reads, TCRdb called clonotypes with MiXCR, one entry per CDR3 protein. The sample carries about 320,000 distinct CDR3 sequences, approximately 15% recorded once. Germline CDR1 reads SGHVS; CDR2 reads FQNEAQ. V gave up 8 bases and J gave up 8 bases, with 18 bases separating them. The CDR3 sequence is 13 residues long. This sample was included in a study of T cells in Graves' hyperthyroidism and ophthalmopathy.

The rearrangement joins TRBV7-8 to TRBJ1-2, with D possibly TRBD1 on 5 matching bases. The sequence was collected from a man aged 25-40 years with Graves' hyperthyroidism. Input material: blood. This CDR3 is CASALEQVGGYTF. Written as DNA, the CDR3 is TGTGCCAGCGCACTAGAACAGGTTGGAGGCTACACCTTC.